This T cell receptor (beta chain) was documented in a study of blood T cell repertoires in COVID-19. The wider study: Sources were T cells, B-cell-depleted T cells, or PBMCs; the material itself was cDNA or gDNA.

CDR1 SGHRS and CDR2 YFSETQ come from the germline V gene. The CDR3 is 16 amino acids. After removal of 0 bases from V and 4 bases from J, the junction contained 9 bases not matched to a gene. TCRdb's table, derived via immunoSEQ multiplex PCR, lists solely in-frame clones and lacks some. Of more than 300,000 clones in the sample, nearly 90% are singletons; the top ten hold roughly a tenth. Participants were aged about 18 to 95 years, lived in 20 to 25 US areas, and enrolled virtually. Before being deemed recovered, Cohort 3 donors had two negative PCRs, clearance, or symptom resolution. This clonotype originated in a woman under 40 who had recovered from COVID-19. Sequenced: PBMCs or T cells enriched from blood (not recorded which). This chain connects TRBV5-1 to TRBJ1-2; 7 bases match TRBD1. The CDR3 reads CASSLEVTGKVYGYTF. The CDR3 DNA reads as TGCGCCAGCAGCTTGGAGGTGACAGGGAAGGTCTATGGCTACACCTTC. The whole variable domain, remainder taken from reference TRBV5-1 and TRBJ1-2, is KAGVTQTPRYLIKTRGQQVTLSCSPISGHRSVSWYQQTPGQGLQFLFEYFSETQRNKGNFPGRFSGRQFSNSRSEMNVSTLELGDSALYLCASSLEVTGKVYGYTFGSGTRLTVV.